The following is a T cell receptor beta chain sequence with its context. Germline CDR1 is MGHDK and CDR2 is SYGVNS. Trimming removed 5 bases at V and 2 bases at J, with 6 bases between. There are 12 residues in the CDR3. Original processing notes: The assay estimated nucleated cells by amplifying reference gene primers. Measured with immunoSEQ multiplex PCR; TCRdb has only the in-frame clones, and not every one. That table is the source of V, J and clone size, and D and trimming were worked out from the DNA. The profile shows 90,000 to 120,000 clones, around 82% of them singletons. This specimen belongs to a study of blood T cell repertoires in COVID-19.

The sequenced sample consisted of peripheral blood. The receptor's source is a man between 60 and 75 years old with acute or convalescent COVID-19. The J gene is TRBJ1-1, the V gene TRBV25-1; D ambiguous. The CDR3, as DNA: TGTGCCAGCAGTCCCCCAAACACTGAAGCTTTCTTT. This sequence encodes CASSPPNTEAFF.